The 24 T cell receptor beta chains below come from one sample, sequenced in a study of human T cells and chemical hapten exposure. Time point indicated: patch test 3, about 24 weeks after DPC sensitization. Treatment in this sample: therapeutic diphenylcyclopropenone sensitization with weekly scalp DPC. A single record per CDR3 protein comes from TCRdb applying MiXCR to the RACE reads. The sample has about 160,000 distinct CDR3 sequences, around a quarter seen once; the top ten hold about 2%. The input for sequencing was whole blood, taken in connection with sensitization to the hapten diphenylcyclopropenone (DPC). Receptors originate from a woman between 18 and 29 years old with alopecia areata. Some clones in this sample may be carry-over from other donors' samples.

Here the CDR3 reads CASSTRTSGSSYEQYF. CDR3 in DNA: TGTGCCAGCAGCACTCGGACTAGCGGTTCCTCCTACGAGCAGTACTTC. This sequence joins TRBV7-2 and TRBJ2-7; 10 nucleotides agree with TRBD2. In germline, CDR1 is SGHTA, CDR2 FQGNSA. With V trimmed by 5 bases and J by 0 bases, 7 bases remained unmatched. The CDR3 covers 16 residues.

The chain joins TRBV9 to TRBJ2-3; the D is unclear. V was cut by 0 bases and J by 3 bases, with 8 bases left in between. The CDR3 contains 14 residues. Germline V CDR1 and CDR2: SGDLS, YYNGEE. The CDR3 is CASSVEVFTDTQYF. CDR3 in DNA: TGTGCCAGCAGCGTAGAGGTTTTTACAGATACGCAGTATTTT.

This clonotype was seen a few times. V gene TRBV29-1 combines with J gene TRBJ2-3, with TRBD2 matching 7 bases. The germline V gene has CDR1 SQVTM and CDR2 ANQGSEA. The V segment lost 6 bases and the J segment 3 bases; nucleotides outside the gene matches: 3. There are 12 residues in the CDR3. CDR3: CSVSSGTDTQYF. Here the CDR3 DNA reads TGCAGCGTGTCTAGCGGTACAGATACGCAGTATTTT.

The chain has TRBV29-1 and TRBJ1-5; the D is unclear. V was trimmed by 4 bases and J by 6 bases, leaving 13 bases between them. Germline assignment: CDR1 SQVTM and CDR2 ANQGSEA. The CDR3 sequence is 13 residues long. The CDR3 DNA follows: TGCAGCGTTGGTTCACTGGTGGGTCAGCCCCAGCATTTT. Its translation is CSVGSLVGQPQHF.

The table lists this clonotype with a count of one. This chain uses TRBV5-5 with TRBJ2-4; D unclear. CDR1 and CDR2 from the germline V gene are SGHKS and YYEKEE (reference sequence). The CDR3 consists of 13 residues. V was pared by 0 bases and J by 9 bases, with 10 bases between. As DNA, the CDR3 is TGTGCCAGCAGCTTGGAGTGGGGAAGCATTCAGTACTTC. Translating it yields CASSLEWGSIQYF.

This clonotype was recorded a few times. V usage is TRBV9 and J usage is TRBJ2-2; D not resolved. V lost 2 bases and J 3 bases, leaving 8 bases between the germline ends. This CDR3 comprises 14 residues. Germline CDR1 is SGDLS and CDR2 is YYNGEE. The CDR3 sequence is CASSVTVHTGELFF. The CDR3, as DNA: TGTGCCAGCAGCGTGACGGTCCACACCGGGGAGCTGTTTTTT.

CDR3: CASSQEGPGGEETQYF. Here the CDR3 DNA reads TGCGCCAGCAGCCAAGAGGGGCCGGGGGGCGAAGAGACCCAGTACTTC. This chain uses TRBV4-3 with TRBJ2-5; D might be TRBD2 (7 bases). The ends were cut back, 0 bases at V and 3 bases at J, with 14 bases in the middle. The CDR3 is made up of 16 amino acids. Germline lookup yields CDR1 LGHNA and CDR2 YSLEER.

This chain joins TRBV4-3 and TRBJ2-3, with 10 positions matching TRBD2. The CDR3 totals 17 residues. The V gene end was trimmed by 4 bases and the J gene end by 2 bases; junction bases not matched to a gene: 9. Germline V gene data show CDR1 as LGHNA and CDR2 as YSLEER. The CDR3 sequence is CASSRTLAGGSTDTQYF. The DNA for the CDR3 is TGCGCCAGCAGCCGAACGTTAGCGGGAGGTTCCACAGATACGCAGTATTTT.

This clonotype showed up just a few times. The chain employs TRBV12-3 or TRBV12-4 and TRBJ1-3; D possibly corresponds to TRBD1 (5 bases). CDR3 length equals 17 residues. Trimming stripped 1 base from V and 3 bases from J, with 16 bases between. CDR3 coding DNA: TGTGCCAGCAGTTTAGGGTTGGGTTGGGGACTTGGAAACACCATATATTTT. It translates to CASSLGLGWGLGNTIYF.

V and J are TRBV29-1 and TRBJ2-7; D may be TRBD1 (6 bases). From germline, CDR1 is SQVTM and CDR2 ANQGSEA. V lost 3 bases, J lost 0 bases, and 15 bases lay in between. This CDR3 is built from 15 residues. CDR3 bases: TGCAGCGTTGAGTCTCGACAGGCTGGCTCCTACGAGCAGTACTTC. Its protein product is CSVESRQAGSYEQYF.

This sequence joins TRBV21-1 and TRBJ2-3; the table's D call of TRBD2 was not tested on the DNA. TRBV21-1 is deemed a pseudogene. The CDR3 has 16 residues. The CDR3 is CASSKIRTSGTDTQYF. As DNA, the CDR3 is TGTGCCAGCAGCAAAATCAGGACTAGCGGGACAGATACGCAGTATTTT.

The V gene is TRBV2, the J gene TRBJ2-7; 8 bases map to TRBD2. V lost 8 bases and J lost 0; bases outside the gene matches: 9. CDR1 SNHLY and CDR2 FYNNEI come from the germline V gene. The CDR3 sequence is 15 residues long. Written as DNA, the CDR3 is TGTGCCAGCTCGAAGGTAGCGGGGAGCTCCTACGAGCAGTACTTC. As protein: CASSKVAGSSYEQYF.

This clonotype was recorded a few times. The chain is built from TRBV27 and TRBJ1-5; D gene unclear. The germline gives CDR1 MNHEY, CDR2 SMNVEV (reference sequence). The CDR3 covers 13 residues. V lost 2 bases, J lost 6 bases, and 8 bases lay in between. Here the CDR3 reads CASSLNPSQPQHF. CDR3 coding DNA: TGTGCCAGCAGTTTAAACCCCAGTCAGCCCCAGCATTTT.

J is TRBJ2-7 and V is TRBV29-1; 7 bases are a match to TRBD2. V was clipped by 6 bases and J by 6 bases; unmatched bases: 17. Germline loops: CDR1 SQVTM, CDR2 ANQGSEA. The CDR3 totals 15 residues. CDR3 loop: CSVRRLAVPPGEQYF. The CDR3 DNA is TGCAGCGTGCGCCGACTAGCAGTCCCTCCTGGCGAGCAGTACTTC.

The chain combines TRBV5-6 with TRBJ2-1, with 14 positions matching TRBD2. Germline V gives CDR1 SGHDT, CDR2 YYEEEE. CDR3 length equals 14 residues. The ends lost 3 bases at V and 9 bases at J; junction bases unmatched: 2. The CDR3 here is CASSSGLAGVEQFF. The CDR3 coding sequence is TGTGCCAGCAGCTCGGGACTAGCGGGGGTTGAGCAGTTCTTC.

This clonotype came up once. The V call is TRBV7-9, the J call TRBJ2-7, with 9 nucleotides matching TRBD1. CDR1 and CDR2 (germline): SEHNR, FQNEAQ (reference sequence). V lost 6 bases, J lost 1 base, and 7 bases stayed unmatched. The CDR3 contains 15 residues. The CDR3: CASRDTGTGSYEQYF. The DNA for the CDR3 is TGTGCCAGCAGAGATACCGGGACAGGGTCCTACGAGCAGTACTTC.

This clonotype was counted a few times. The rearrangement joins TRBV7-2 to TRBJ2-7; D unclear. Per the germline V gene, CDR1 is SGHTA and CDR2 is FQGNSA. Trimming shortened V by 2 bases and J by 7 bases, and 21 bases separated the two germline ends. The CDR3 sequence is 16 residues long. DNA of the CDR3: TGTGCCAGCAGCTTAATTCTGGGGAACAGTTGGCGGGAGCAGTACTTC. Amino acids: CASSLILGNSWREQYF.

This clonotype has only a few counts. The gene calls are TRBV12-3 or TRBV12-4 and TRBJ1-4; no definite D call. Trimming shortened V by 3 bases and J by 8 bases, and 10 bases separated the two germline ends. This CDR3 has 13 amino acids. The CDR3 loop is CASSLGWWEKLFF. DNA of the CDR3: TGTGCCAGCAGTTTGGGCTGGTGGGAAAAACTGTTTTTT.

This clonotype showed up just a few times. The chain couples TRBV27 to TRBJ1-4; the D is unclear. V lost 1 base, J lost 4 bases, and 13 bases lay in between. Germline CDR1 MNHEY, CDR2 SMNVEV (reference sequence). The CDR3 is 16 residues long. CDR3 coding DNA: TGTGCCAGCAGTTTATTTTTCGGAGCCCATAATGAAAAACTGTTTTTT. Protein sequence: CASSLFFGAHNEKLFF.

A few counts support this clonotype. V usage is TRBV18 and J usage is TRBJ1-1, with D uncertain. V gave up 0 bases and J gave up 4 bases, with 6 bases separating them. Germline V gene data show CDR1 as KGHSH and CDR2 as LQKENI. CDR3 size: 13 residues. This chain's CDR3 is CASSPPSTTEAFF. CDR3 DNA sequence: TGTGCCAGCTCACCACCGTCCACCACTGAAGCTTTCTTT.

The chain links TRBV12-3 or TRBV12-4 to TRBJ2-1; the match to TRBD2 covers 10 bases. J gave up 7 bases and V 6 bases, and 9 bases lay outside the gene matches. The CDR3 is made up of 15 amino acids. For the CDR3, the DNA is TGTGCCAGCAGGGTAGTAGCGGGGGGCAAGAATGAGCAGTTCTTC. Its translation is CASRVVAGGKNEQFF.

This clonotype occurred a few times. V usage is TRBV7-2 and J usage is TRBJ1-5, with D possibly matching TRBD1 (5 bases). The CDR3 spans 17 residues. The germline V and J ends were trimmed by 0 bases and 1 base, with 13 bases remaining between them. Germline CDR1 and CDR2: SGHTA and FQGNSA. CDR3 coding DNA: TGTGCCAGCAGCTTAGCTTCCGGGCGGGACAGCAATCAGCCCCAGCATTTT. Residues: CASSLASGRDSNQPQHF.

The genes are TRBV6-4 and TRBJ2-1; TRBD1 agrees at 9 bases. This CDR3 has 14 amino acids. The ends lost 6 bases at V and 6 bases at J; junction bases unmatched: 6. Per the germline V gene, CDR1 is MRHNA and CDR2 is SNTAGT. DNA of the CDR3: TGTGCCAGCAGCCGGGACAGGGTTTCCAATGAGCAGTTCTTC. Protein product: CASSRDRVSNEQFF.

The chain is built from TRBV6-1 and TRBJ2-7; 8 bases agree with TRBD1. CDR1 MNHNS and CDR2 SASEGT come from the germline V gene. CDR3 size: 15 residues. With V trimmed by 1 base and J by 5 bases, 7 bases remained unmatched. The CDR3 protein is CASSEEETGAHEQYF. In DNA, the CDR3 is TGTGCCAGCAGTGAAGAAGAGACAGGGGCTCACGAGCAGTACTTC.